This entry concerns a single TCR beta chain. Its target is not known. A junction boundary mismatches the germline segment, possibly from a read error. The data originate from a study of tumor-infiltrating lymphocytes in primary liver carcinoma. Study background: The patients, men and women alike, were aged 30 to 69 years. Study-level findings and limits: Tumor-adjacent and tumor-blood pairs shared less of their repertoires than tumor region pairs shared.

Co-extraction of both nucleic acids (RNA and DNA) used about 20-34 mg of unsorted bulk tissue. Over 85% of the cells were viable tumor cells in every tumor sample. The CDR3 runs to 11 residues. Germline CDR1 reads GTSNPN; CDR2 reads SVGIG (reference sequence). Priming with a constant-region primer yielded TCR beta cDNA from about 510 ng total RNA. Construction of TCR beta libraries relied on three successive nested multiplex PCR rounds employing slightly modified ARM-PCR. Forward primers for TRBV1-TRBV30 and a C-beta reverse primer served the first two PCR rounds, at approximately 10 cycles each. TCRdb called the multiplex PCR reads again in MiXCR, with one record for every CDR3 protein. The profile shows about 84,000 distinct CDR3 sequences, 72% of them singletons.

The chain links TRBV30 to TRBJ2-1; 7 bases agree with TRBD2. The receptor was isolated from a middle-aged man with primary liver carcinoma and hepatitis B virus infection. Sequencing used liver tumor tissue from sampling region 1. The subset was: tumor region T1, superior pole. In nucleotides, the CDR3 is TGTGTCTGGAATAGGGAGGGAGCGGAGTTCTTC. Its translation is CVWNREGAEFF.